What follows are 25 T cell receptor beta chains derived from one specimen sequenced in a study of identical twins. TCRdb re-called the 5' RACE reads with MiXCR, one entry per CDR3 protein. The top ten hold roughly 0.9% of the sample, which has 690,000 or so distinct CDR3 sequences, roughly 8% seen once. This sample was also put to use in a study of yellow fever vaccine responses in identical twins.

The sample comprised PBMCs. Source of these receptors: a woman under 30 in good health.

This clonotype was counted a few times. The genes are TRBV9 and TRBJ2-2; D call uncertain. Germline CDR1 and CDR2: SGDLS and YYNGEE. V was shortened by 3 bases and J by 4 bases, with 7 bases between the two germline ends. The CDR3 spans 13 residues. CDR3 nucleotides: TGTGCCAGCAGCGGGACCATCACCGGGGAGCTGTTTTTT. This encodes CASSGTITGELFF.

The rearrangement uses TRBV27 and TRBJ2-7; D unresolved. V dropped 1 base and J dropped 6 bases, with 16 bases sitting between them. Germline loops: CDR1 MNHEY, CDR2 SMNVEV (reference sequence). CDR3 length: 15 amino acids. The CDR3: CASSLLSGVVGEQYF. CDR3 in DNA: TGTGCCAGCAGTTTATTAAGTGGAGTGGTTGGCGAGCAGTACTTC.

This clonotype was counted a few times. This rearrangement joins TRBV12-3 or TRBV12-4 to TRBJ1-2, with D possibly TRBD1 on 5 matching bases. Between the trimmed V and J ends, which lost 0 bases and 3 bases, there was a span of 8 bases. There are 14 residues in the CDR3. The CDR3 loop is CASSLAGDYYGYTF. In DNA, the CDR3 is TGTGCCAGCAGTTTAGCCGGGGACTACTATGGCTACACCTTC.

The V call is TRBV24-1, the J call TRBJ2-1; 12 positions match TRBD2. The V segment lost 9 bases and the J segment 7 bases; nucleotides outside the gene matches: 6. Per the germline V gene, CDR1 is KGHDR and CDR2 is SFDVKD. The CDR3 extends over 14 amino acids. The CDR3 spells CATGSSGRVNEQFF. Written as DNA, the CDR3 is TGTGCCACCGGGTCTAGCGGGAGGGTTAATGAGCAGTTCTTC.

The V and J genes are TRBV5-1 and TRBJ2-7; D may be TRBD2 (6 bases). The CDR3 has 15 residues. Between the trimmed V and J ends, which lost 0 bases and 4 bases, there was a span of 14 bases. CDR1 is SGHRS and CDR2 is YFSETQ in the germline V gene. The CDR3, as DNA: TGCGCCAGCAGCTTGGTACCCAACAGCGGGTACGAGCAGTACTTC. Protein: CASSLVPNSGYEQYF.

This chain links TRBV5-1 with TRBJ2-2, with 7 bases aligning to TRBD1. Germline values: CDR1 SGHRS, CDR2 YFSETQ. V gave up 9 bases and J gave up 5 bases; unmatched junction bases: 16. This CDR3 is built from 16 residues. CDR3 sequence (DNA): TGCGCCACCAGGGGGTACGAGGATCTTCGGACCGGGGAGCTGTTTTTT. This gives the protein CATRGYEDLRTGELFF.

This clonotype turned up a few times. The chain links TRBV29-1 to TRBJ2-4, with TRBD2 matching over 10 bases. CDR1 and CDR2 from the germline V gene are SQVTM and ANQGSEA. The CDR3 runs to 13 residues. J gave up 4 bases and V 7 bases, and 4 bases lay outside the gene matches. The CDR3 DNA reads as TGCAGCGGAGGGACTAGCGAAAAAAACATTCAGTACTTC. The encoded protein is CSGGTSEKNIQYF.

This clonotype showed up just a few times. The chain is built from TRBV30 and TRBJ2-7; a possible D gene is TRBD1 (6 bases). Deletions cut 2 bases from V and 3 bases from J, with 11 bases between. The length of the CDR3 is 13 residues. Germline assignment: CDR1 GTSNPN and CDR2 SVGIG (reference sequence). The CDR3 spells CAWSQGSYYEQYF. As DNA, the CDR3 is TGTGCCTGGAGTCAGGGGTCTTACTACGAGCAGTACTTC.

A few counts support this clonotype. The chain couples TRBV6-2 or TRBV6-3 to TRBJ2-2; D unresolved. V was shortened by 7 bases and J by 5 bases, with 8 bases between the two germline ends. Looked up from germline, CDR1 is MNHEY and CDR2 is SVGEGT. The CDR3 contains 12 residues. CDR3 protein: CASNYGTGELFF. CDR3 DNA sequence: TGTGCCAGCAATTATGGTACCGGGGAGCTGTTTTTT.

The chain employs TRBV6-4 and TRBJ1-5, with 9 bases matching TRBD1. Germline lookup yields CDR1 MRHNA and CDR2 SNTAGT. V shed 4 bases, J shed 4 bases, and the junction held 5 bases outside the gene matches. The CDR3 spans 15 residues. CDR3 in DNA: TGTGCCAGCAGTGTGTTAGGGACAGGGAATCAGCCCCAGCATTTT. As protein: CASSVLGTGNQPQHF.

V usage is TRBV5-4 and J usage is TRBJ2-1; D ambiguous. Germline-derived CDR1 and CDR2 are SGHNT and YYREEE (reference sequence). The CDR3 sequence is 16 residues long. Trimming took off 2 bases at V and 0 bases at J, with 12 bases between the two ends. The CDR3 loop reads CASSLVGARSYNEQFF. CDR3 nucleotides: TGTGCCAGCAGCTTAGTCGGAGCCCGCTCCTACAATGAGCAGTTCTTC. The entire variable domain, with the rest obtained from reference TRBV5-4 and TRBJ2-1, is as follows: ETGVTQSPTHLIKTRGQQVTLRCSSQSGHNTVSWYQQALGQGPQFIFQYYREEENGRGNFPPRFSGLQFPNYSSELNVNALELDDSALYLCASSLVGARSYNEQFFGPGTRLTVL.

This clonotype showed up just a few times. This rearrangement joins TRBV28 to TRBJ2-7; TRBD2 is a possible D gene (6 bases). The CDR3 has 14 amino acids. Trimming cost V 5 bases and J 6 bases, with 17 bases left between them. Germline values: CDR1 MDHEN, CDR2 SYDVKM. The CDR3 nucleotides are TGTGCCAGCAGTCCGGGACTCAAAATTCCCGAGCAGTACTTC. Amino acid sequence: CASSPGLKIPEQYF.

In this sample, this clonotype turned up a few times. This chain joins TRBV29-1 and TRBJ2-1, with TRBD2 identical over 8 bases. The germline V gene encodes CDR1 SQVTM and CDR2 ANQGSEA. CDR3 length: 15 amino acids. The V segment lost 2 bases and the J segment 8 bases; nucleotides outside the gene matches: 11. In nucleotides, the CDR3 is TGCAGCGTTGAAATGGTAGGGCGGGAGGCCTATGAGCAGTTCTTC. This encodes CSVEMVGREAYEQFF.

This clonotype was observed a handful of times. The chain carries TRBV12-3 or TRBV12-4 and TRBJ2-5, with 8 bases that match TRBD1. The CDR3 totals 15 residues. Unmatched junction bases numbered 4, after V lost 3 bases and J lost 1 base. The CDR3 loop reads CASSFDRGPQETQYF. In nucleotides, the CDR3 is TGTGCCAGCAGTTTTGACAGGGGACCCCAAGAGACCCAGTACTTC.

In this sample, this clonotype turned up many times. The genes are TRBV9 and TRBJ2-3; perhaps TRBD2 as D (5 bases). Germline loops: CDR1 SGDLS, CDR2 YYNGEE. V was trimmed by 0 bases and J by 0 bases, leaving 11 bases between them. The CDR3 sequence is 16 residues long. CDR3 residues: CASSVEGLSSTDTQYF. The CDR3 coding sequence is TGTGCCAGCAGCGTAGAAGGACTTTCCAGCACAGATACGCAGTATTTT. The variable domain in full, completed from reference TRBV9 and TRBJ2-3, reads DSGVTQTPKHLITATGQRVTLRCSPRSGDLSVYWYQQSLDQGLQFLIQYYNGEERAKGNILERFSAQQFPDLHSELNLSSLELGDSALYFCASSVEGLSSTDTQYFGPGTRLTVL.

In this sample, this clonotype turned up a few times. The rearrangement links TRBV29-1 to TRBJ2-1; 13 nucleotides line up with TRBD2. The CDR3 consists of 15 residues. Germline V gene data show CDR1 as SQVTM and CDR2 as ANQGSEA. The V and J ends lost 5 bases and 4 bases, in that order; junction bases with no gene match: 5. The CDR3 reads CSVWTSGGLYNEQFF. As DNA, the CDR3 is TGCAGCGTTTGGACTAGCGGGGGTCTGTACAATGAGCAGTTCTTC.

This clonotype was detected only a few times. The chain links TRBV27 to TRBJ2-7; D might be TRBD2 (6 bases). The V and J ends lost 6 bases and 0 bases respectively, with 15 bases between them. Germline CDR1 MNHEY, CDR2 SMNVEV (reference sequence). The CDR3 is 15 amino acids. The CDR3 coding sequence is TGTGCCAGCAGCCGACACGGGGGTCCCTCCTACGAGCAGTACTTC. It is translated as CASSRHGGPSYEQYF.

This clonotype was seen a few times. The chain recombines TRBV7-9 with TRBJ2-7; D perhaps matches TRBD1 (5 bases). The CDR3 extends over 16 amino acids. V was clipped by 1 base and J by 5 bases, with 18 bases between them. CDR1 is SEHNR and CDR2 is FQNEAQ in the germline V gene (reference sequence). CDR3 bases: TGTGCCAGCAGCTTAGAGGGGAAGGGTGCATTCCACGAGCAGTACTTC. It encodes CASSLEGKGAFHEQYF.

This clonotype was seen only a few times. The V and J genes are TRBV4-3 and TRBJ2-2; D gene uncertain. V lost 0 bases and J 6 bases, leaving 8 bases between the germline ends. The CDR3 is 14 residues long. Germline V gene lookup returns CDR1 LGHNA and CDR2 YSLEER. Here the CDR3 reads CASSQDQRSGELFF. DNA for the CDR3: TGCGCCAGCAGCCAAGATCAACGCTCCGGGGAGCTGTTTTTT.

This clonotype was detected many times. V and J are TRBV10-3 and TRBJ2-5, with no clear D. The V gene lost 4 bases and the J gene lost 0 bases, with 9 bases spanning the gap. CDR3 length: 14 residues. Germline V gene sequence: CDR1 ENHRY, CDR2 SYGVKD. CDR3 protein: CAISGDTDQETQYF. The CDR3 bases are TGTGCCATCAGTGGTGACACAGACCAAGAGACCCAGTACTTC.

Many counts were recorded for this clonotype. The CDR3 protein is CASSLTGARGTNEKLFF. The CDR3, as DNA: TGTGCCAGCAGCCTAACAGGGGCCAGAGGTACTAATGAAAAACTGTTTTTT. The J gene is TRBJ1-4, the V gene TRBV28, with 7 bases identical to TRBD1. Germline V gene data show CDR1 as MDHEN and CDR2 as SYDVKM. With V trimmed by 6 bases and J by 2 bases, 12 bases remained unmatched. The CDR3 runs to 17 residues.

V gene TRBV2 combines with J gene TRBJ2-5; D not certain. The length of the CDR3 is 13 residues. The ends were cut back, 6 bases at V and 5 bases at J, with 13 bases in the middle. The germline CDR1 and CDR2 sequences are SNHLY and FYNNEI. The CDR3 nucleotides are TGTGCCAGCAGCACCGGCCCTGGGGAGACCCAGTACTTC. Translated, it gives CASSTGPGETQYF.

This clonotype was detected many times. The chain's CDR3 is CATSQGASYEQYF. The CDR3 bases are TGCGCCACTTCACAGGGGGCCTCCTACGAGCAGTACTTC. The chain is built from TRBV10-1 and TRBJ2-7; 9 bases match TRBD1. This CDR3 is built from 13 residues. Germline CDR1 reads WNHNN; CDR2 reads SYGVQD (reference sequence). V dropped 10 bases and J dropped 0; count of bases not matched to a gene: 4.

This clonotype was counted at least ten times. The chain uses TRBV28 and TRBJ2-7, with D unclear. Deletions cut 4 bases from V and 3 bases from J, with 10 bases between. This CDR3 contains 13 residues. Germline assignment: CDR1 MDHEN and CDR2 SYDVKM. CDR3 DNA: TGTGCCAGCAGTTCGTCATTGAGCTACGAGCAGTACTTC. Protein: CASSSSLSYEQYF.

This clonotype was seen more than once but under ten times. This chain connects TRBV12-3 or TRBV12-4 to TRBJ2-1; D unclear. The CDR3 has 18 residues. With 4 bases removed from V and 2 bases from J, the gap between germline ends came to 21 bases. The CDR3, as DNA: TGTGCCAGCAGTTCAAAGAGAGAGTACACGGTAACCTACAATGAGCAGTTCTTC. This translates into CASSSKREYTVTYNEQFF.